Listed below are T cell receptor beta chains from one sample, sequenced in a study of blood T cell repertoires in COVID-19. TCRdb's table, derived via immunoSEQ multiplex PCR, lists solely in-frame clones and lacks some. The table has a few hundred thousand clones, 70% to 85% seen once. Sequencing input: PBMCs or T cells enriched from blood (not recorded which). Receptor source: a woman aged 60-75 years who had recovered from COVID-19. Each CDR3 is given with its conserved first and last residue. Fields, in order: clone size, D gene, J gene, V gene, CDR3 DNA, CDR3 protein. A D gene is named only where the DNA matches it firmly. The size of a clone is reported for some rows only, either as once, few or many, or as a class for expanded clones.

clone size: NA
D gene: NA
J gene: TRBJ1-3
V gene: TRBV20-1
CDR3 DNA: TGCAGTGCTAGAGCCAGAAACACCATATATTTT
CDR3 protein: CSARARNTIYF

clone size: NA
D gene: NA
J gene: TRBJ1-1
V gene: TRBV7-2
CDR3 DNA: TGTGCCAGCAGCCAGCACCCGGCGGGTAACACTGAAGCTTTCTTT
CDR3 protein: CASSQHPAGNTEAFF

clone size: NA
D gene: TRBD2
J gene: TRBJ2-5
V gene: TRBV7-2
CDR3 DNA: TGTGCCAGCAGCTTAGCCGGGCGGGGGGGCTCAGAGACCCAGTACTTC
CDR3 protein: CASSLAGRGGSETQYF

clone size: many
D gene: TRBD2
J gene: TRBJ2-1
V gene: TRBV4-1
CDR3 DNA: TGCGCCAGCCGGACTAGCGGGAGAAATGAGCAGTTCTTC
CDR3 protein: CASRTSGRNEQFF

clone size: NA
D gene: TRBD1
J gene: TRBJ1-1
V gene: TRBV10-3
CDR3 DNA: TGTGCCACGGGGGCAGGGGGTTCCACTGAAGCTTTCTTT
CDR3 protein: CATGAGGSTEAFF

clone size: NA
D gene: TRBD2
J gene: TRBJ2-7
V gene: TRBV2
CDR3 DNA: TGTGCCAGCAGTGTGATGACTAGCGGGAGCGGCGAGCAGTACTTC
CDR3 protein: CASSVMTSGSGEQYF

clone size: once
D gene: TRBD1
J gene: TRBJ1-5
V gene: TRBV19
CDR3 DNA: TGTGCCAGTAGTATAGACGGACAGGGAGGACAGCCCCAGCATTTT
CDR3 protein: CASSIDGQGGQPQHF

clone size: few
D gene: NA
J gene: TRBJ1-1
V gene: TRBV29-1
CDR3 DNA: TGCAGCGCTCACAGGGTCATGAACACTGAAGCTTTCTTT
CDR3 protein: CSAHRVMNTEAFF

clone size: once
D gene: TRBD2
J gene: TRBJ2-3
V gene: TRBV5-8
CDR3 DNA: TGTGCCAGCAGCCCTTCGACTAGCGCGGGAGATACGCAGTATTTT
CDR3 protein: CASSPSTSAGDTQYF

clone size: NA
D gene: TRBD1
J gene: TRBJ2-2
V gene: TRBV4-2
CDR3 DNA: TGTGCCAGCAGTCTCCGGGACAGAGACACCGGGGAGCTGTTTTTT
CDR3 protein: CASSLRDRDTGELFF

clone size: NA
D gene: NA
J gene: TRBJ2-1
V gene: TRBV3-1/TRBV3-2
CDR3 DNA: TGTGCCAGCAGCCAAGACGAGCGGGCGTCTCTAGGTGAGCAGTTCTTC
CDR3 protein: CASSQDERASLGEQFF

clone size: NA
D gene: TRBD2
J gene: TRBJ2-1
V gene: TRBV7-2
CDR3 DNA: TGTGCCAGCAGCTCCGGACTAGCTCGTGGGGAGCAGTTCTTC
CDR3 protein: CASSSGLARGEQFF

clone size: NA
D gene: NA
J gene: TRBJ1-2
V gene: TRBV5-8
CDR3 DNA: TGTGCCAGCAGCTTGGACAGGGACGGCTACACCTTC
CDR3 protein: CASSLDRDGYTF

clone size: NA
D gene: NA
J gene: TRBJ1-3
V gene: TRBV20-1
CDR3 DNA: TGCAGTGCTAGTCAGACTCCTGGAAACACCATATATTTT
CDR3 protein: CSASQTPGNTIYF

clone size: NA
D gene: NA
J gene: TRBJ1-1
V gene: TRBV7-6
CDR3 DNA: TGTGCCAGCAGCTTAGGAGGGGGGAACACTGAAGCTTTCTTT
CDR3 protein: CASSLGGGNTEAFF

clone size: NA
D gene: NA
J gene: TRBJ1-6
V gene: TRBV7-9
CDR3 DNA: TGTGCCAGCAGCTTCGGCAGGTCTAATTCACCCCTCCACTTT
CDR3 protein: CASSFGRSNSPLHF

clone size: NA
D gene: NA
J gene: TRBJ2-5
V gene: TRBV7-8
CDR3 DNA: TGTGCCAGCAGCCAGAACCCAGGACAGCAAGAGACCCAGTACTTC
CDR3 protein: CASSQNPGQQETQYF

clone size: NA
D gene: NA
J gene: TRBJ2-3
V gene: TRBV19
CDR3 DNA: TGTGCCAGTAGTATGGGGGGTTTTACAGATACGCAGTATTTT
CDR3 protein: CASSMGGFTDTQYF

clone size: NA
D gene: TRBD1
J gene: TRBJ1-1
V gene: TRBV19
CDR3 DNA: TGTGCCAGTAGTACGCTAGACCCCGGGACAGGGAACACTGAAGCTTTCTTT
CDR3 protein: CASSTLDPGTGNTEAFF

clone size: NA
D gene: TRBD1
J gene: TRBJ2-1
V gene: TRBV15
CDR3 DNA: TGTGCCACCAGCAACTTACAGGGGAATGAGCAGTTCTTC
CDR3 protein: CATSNLQGNEQFF

clone size: many
D gene: NA
J gene: TRBJ1-1
V gene: TRBV25-1
CDR3 DNA: TGTGCCAGTACCCCCACCGGGAGGAACACTGAAGCTTTCTTT
CDR3 protein: CASTPTGRNTEAFF

clone size: NA
D gene: NA
J gene: TRBJ1-2
V gene: TRBV19
CDR3 DNA: TGTGCCAGTAGACCCCCAGGGTCGCAGGGCTACACCTTC
CDR3 protein: CASRPPGSQGYTF

clone size: few
D gene: NA
J gene: TRBJ1-4
V gene: TRBV27
CDR3 DNA: TGTGCCAGCAGTTCCCGACAGGCGGCTAATGAAAAACTGTTTTTT
CDR3 protein: CASSSRQAANEKLFF

clone size: NA
D gene: TRBD1
J gene: TRBJ2-1
V gene: TRBV24-1
CDR3 DNA: TGTGCCACCAGTGACTCCGGGACAGGGTCCTACAATGAGCAGTTCTTC
CDR3 protein: CATSDSGTGSYNEQFF

clone size: NA
D gene: NA
J gene: TRBJ1-1
V gene: TRBV10-3
CDR3 DNA: TGTGCCATCAAGAGTCGGGATGGGAACACTGAAGCTTTCTTT
CDR3 protein: CAIKSRDGNTEAFF

clone size: NA
D gene: TRBD1
J gene: TRBJ1-2
V gene: TRBV7-9
CDR3 DNA: TGTGCCAGCAGCTCTGTGGACAGGGGTAATGGCTACACCTTC
CDR3 protein: CASSSVDRGNGYTF